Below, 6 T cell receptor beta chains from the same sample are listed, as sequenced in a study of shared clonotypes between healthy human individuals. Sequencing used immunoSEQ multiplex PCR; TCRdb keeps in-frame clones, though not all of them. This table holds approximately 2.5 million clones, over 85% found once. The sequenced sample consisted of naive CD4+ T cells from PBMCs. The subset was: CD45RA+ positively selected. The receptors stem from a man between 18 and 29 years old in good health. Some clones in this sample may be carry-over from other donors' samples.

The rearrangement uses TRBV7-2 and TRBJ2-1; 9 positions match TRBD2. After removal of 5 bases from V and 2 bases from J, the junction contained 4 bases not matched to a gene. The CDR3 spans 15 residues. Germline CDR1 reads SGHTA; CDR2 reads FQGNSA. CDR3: CASSRAGGPYNEQFF. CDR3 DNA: TGTGCCAGCAGCCGAGCGGGAGGCCCCTACAATGAGCAGTTCTTC.

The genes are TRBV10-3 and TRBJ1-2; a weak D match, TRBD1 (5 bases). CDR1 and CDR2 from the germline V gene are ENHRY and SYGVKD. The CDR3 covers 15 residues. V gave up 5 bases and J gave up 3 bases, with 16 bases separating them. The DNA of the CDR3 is TGTGCCATCAGTACCGTCGGACGGGGGGACTATGGCTACACCTTC. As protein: CAISTVGRGDYGYTF.

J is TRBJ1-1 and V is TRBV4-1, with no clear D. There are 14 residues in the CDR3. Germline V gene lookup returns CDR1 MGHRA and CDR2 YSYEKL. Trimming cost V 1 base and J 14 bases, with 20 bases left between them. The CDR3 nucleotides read TGCGCCAGCAGCCAAGGGGTTCGGGTTACGGGTGGGTTCTTT. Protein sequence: CASSQGVRVTGGFF.

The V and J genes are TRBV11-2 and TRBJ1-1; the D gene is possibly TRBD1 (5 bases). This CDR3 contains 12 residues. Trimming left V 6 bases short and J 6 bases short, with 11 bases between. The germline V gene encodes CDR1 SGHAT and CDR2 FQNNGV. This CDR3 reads CASRWGSPEAFF. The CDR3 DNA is TGTGCCAGCAGGTGGGGGTCCCCTGAAGCTTTCTTT.

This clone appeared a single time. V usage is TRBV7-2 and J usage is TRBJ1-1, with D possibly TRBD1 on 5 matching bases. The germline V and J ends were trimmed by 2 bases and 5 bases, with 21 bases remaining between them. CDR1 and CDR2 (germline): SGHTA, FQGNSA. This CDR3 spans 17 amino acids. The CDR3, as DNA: TGTGCCAGCAGCTTATTCTCTTTGGGGGGTGTGGGGACTGAAGCTTTCTTT. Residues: CASSLFSLGGVGTEAFF.

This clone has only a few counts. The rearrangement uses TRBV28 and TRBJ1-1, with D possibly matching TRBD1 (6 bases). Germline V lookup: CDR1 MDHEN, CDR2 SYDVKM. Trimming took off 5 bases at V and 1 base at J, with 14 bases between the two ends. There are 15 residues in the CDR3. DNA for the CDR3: TGTGCCAGCAGTCCCACGGGACATAGGAACACTGAAGCTTTCTTT. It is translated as CASSPTGHRNTEAFF.